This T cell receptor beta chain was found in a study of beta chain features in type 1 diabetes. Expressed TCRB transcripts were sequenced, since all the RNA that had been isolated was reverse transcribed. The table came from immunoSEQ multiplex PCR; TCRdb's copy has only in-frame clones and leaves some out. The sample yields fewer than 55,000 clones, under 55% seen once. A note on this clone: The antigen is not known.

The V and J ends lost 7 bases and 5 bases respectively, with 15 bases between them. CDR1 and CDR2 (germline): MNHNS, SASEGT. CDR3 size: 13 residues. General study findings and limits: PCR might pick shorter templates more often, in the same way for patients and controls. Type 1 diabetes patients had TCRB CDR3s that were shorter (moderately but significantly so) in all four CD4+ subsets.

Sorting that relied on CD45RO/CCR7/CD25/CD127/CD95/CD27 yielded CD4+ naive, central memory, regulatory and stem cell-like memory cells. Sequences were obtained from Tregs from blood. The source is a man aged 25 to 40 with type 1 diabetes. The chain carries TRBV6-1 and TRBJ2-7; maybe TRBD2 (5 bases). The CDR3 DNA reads TGTGCCAGCAAAGGGAGTAATGGCGACGAGCAGTACTTC. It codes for CASKGSNGDEQYF.